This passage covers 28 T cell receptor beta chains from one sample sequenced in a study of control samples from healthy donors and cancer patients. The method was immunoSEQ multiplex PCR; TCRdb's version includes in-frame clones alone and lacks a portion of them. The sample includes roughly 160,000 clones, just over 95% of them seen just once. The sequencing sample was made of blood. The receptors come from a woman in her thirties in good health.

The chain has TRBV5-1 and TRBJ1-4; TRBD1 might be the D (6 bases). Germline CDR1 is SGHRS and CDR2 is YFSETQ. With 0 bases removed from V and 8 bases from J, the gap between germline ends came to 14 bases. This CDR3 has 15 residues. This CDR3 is CASSLGDTNREKLFF. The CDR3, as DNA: TGCGCCAGCAGCTTGGGGGACACAAATAGGGAAAAACTGTTTTTT.

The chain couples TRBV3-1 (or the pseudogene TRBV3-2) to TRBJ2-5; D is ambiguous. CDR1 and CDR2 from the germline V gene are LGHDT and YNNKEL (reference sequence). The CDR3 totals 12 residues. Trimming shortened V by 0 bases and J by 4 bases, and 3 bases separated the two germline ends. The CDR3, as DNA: TGTGCCAGCAGCCAAGAAGTAGAGACCCAGTACTTC. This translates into CASSQEVETQYF.

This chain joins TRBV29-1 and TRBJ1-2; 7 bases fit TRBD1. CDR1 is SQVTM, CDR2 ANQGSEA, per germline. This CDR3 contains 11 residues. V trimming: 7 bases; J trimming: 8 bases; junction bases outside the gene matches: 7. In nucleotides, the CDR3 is TGCAGCGCCGTTAGGGGGCTAGGCTACACCTTC. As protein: CSAVRGLGYTF.

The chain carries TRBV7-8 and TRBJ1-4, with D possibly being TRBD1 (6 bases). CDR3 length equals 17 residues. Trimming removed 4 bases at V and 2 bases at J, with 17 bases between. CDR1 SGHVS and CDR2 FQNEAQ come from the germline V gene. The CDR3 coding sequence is TGTGCCAGCAGCTATTGGGGTCGGACAGTTACTAATGAAAAACTGTTTTTT. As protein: CASSYWGRTVTNEKLFF.

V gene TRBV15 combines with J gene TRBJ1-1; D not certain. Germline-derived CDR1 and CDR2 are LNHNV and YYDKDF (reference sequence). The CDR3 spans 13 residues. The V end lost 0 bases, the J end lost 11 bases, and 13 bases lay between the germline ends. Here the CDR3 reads CATSRDYQASAFF. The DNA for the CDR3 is TGTGCCACCAGCAGAGATTATCAGGCCTCGGCTTTCTTT.

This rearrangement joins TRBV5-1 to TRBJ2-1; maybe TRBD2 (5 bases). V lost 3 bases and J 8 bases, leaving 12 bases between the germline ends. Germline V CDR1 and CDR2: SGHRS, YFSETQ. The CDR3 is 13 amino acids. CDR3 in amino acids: CASSSERPDEQFF. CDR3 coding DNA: TGCGCCAGCAGCTCAGAGCGGCCCGATGAGCAGTTCTTC.

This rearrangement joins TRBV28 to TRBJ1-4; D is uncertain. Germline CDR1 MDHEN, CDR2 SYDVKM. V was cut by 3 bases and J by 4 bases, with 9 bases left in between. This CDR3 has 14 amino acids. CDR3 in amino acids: CASSFGRFNEKLFF. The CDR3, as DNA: TGTGCCAGCAGTTTCGGAAGGTTTAATGAAAAACTGTTTTTT.

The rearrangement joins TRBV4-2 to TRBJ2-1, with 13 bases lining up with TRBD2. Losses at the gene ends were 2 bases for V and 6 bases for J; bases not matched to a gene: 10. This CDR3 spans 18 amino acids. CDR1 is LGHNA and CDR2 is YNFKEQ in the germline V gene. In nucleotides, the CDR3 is TGTGCCAGCAGCCAATACCCGGGACTAGCGGGATTGGGCAATGAGCAGTTCTTC. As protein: CASSQYPGLAGLGNEQFF.

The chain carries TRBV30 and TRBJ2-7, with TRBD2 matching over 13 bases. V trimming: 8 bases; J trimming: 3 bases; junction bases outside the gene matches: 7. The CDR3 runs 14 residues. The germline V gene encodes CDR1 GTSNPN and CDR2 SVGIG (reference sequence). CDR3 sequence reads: CAGRLAGGVYEQYF. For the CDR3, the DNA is TGTGCCGGAAGACTAGCGGGAGGTGTCTACGAGCAGTACTTC.

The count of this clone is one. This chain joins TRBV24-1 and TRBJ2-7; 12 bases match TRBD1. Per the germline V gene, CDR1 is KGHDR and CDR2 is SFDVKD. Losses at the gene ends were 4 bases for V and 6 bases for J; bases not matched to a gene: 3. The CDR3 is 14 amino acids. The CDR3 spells CATSEPGQGAEQYF. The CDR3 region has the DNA TGTGCCACCAGTGAACCGGGACAGGGGGCCGAGCAGTACTTC.

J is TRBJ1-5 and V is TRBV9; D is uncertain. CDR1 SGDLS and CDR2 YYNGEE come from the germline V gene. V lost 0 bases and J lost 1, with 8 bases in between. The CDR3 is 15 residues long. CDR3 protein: CASSVAGASNQPQHF. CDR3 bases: TGTGCCAGCAGCGTAGCTGGCGCGAGCAATCAGCCCCAGCATTTT.

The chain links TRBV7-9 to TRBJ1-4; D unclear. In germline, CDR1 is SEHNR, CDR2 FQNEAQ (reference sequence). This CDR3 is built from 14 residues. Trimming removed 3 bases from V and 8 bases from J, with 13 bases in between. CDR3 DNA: TGTGCCAGCAGCTTCGACGACCCGCGAGAAAAACTGTTTTTT. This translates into CASSFDDPREKLFF. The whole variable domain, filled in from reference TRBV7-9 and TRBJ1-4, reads DTGVSQNPRHKITKRGQNVTFRCDPISEHNRLYWYRQTLGQGPEFLTYFQNEAQLEKSRLLSDRFSAERPKGSFSTLEIQRTEQGDSAMYLCASSFDDPREKLFFGSGTQLSVL.

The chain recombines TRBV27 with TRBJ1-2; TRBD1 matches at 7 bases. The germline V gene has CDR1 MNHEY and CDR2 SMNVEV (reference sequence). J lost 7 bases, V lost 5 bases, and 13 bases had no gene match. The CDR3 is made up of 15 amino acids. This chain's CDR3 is CASSPSTGRGGGYTF. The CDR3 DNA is TGTGCCAGCAGTCCCTCGACAGGGCGCGGGGGTGGCTACACCTTC.

CDR3 sequence: CASTLQGNTEAFF. The DNA for the CDR3 is TGTGCCAGCACCCTACAGGGGAACACTGAAGCTTTCTTT. The V and J genes are TRBV6-5 and TRBJ1-1; weak D call: TRBD1 (6 bases). CDR3 length: 13 residues. CDR1 MNHEY and CDR2 SVGAGI come from the germline V gene. V was pared by 7 bases and J by 1 base, with 10 bases between.

The CDR3 coding sequence is TGTGCCAGCAGCCAACAACTAGCGCGTGAGCAGTTCTTC. Translating it yields CASSQQLAREQFF. The rearrangement uses TRBV3-1 (or the pseudogene TRBV3-2) and TRBJ2-1; 7 nucleotides align to TRBD2. J gave up 9 bases and V 2 bases, and 4 bases lay outside the gene matches. The germline CDR1 and CDR2 sequences are LGHDT and YNNKEL (reference sequence). The CDR3 consists of 13 residues.

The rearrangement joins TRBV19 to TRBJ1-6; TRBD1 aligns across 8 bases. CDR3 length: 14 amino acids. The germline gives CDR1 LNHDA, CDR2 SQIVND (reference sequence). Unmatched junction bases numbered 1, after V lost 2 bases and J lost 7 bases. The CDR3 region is CASSIQGANSPLHF. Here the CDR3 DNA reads TGTGCCAGTAGTATACAGGGGGCGAATTCACCCCTCCACTTT.

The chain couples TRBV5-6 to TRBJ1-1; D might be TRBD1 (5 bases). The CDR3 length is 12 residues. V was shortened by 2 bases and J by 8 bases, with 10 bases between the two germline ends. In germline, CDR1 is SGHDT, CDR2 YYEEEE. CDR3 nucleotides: TGTGCCAGCAGCTTCCAGGGAGGGGAAGCTTTCTTT. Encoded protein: CASSFQGGEAFF.

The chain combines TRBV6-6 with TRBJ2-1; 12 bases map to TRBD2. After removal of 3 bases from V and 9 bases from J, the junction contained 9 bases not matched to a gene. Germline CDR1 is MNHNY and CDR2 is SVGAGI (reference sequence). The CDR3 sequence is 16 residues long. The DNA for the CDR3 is TGTGCCAGCAGTTATGCGCTAGCGGGAGGGCCTAGTGAGCAGTTCTTC. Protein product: CASSYALAGGPSEQFF.

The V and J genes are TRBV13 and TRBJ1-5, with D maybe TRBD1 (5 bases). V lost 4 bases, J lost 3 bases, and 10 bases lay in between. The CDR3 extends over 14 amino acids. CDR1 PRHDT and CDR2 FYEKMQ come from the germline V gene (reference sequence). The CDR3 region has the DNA TGTGCCAGCAGCTCCCGACAGAACAATCAGCCCCAGCATTTT. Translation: CASSSRQNNQPQHF.

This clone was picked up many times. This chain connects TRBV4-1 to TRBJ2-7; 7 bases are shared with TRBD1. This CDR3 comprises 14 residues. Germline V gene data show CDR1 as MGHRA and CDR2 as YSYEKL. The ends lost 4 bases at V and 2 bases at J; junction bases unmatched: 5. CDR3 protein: CASSLRDSTYEQYF. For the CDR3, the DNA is TGCGCCAGCAGCCTAAGGGACAGTACCTACGAGCAGTACTTC.

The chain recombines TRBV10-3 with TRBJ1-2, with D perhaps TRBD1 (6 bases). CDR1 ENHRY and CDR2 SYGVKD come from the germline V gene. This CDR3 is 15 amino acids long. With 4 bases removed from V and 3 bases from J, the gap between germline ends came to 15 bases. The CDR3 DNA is TGTGCCATCAGTGCCTACAGGGCTCAGCACTATGGCTACACCTTC. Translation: CAISAYRAQHYGYTF.

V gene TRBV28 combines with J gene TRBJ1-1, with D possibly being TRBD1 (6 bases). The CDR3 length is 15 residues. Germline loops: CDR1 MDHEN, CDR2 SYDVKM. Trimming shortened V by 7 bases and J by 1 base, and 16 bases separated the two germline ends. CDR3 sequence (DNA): TGTGCCAGCACTAGGCCGGGACACCCGAACACTGAAGCTTTCTTT. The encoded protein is CASTRPGHPNTEAFF.

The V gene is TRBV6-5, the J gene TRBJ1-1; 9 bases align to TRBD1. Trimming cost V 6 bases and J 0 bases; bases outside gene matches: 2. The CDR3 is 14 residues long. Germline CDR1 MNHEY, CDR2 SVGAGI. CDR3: CASSNRGLNTEAFF. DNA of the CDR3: TGTGCCAGCAGCAACAGGGGGCTGAACACTGAAGCTTTCTTT.

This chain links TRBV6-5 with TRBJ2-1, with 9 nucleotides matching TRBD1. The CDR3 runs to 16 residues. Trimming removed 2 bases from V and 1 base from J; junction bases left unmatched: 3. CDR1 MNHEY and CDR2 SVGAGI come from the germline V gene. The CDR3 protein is CASSYGQGLSYNEQFF. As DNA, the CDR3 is TGTGCCAGCAGTTACGGACAGGGGTTATCCTACAATGAGCAGTTCTTC.

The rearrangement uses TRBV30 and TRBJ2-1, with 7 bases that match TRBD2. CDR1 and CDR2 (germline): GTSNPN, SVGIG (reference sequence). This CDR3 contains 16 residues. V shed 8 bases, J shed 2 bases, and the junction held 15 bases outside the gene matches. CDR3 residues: CAPWPRGSGPYNEQFF. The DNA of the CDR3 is TGTGCCCCCTGGCCTCGGGGTAGCGGGCCCTACAATGAGCAGTTCTTC. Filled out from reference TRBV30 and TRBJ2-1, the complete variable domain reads SQTIHQWPATLVQPVGSPLSLECTVEGTSNPNLYWYRQAAGRGLQLLFYSVGIGQISSEVPQNLSASRPQDRQFILSSKKLLLSDSGFYLCAPWPRGSGPYNEQFFGPGTRLTVL.

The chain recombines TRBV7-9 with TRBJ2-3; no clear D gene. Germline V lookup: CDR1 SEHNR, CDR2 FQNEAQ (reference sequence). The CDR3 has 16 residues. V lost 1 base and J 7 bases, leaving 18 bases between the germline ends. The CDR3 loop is CASSLGGKPPLNTQYF. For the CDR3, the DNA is TGTGCCAGCAGCTTAGGGGGAAAGCCACCCCTTAATACGCAGTATTTT.

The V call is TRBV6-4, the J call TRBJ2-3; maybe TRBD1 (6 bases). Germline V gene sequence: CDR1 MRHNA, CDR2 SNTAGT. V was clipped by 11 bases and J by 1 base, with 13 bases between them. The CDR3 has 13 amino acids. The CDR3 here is CARTGTRTDTQYF. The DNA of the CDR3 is TGTGCCCGCACAGGGACACGCACAGATACGCAGTATTTT.

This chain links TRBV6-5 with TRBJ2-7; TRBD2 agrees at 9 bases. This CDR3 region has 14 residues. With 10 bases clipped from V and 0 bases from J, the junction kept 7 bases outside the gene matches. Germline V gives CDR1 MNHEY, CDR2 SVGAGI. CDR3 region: CATCLAGPSYEQYF. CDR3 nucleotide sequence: TGTGCCACCTGCCTAGCGGGGCCCTCCTACGAGCAGTACTTC.